Reported below is one TCR beta chain. Its cognate antigen is unknown. Sequencing used immunoSEQ multiplex PCR; TCRdb keeps in-frame clones, though not all of them. The repertoire consists of around 350,000 clones, with approximately 90% occurring once and the leading ten covering approximately 0.8%. The data were taken from a study of cytomegalovirus exposure and HLA in healthy donors. In the study overall: Per a later analysis, the approximately 600 first-cohort and approximately 120 validation repertoires shared one platform.

V was clipped by 3 bases and J by 6 bases, with 12 bases between them. Germline CDR1 is SEHNR and CDR2 is FQNEAQ (reference sequence). The CDR3 length is 13 residues. The study's findings and limits: Rarity characterized most TCR sequences, yet some public TCRs appeared in many donors. In vitro confirmation showed three CMV-associated chains to be CMV antigen specific.

The validation cohort, a group of over a hundred subjects, included the donors and was separate from the roughly 670-subject first cohort. The sequencing sample was made of PBMCs. The V and J genes are TRBV7-9 and TRBJ2-7, with a tentative D call TRBD2 (6 bases). This clonotype originated in a woman aged 18-29 years in good health and CMV-seronegative. CDR3 coding DNA: TGTGCCAGCAGCTTGGGGGGAAGGGGCGAGCAGTACTTC. This translates into CASSLGGRGEQYF.